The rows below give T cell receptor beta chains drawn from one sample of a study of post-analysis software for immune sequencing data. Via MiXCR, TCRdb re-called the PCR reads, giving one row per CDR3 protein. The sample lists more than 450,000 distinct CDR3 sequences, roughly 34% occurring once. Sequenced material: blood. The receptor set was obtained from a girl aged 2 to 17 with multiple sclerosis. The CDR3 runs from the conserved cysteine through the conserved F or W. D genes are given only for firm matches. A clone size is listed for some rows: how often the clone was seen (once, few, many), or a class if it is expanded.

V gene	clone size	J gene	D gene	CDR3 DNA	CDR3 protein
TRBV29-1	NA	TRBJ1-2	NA	TGCAGCGTTAACCGGGCTAACTATGGCTACACCTTC	CSVNRANYGYTF
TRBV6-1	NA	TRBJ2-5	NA	TGTGCCAGCAACAACCAGGGCTTTGAGACCCAGTACTTC	CASNNQGFETQYF
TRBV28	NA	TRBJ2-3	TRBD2	TGTGCCAGCAGTTTATCGGAAGCGGGGGGATCATCGGATACGCAGTATTTT	CASSLSEAGGSSDTQYF
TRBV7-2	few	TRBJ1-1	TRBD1	TGTGCCAGCAGCTGGACAGGGGGTAACACTGAAGCTTTCTTT	CASSWTGGNTEAFF
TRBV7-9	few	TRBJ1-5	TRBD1	TGTGCCAGCAGCCCCAACCCCCGGACAGGGGCCTATAGCAATCAGCCCCAGCATTTT	CASSPNPRTGAYSNQPQHF
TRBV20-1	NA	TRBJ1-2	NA	TGCAGTGCTAGAGATCGAGTGGCCTATGGCTACACCTTC	CSARDRVAYGYTF
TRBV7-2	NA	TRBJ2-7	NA	TGTGCCAGCAGCTTAGGCTCAGACAGGAGCTCCTACGAGCAGTACTTC	CASSLGSDRSSYEQYF
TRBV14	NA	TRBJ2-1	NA	TGTGCCAGCAGCCCCGCTTCGAGGAATGAGCAGTTCTTC	CASSPASRNEQFF
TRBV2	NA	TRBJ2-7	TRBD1	TGTGCCAGCGGGACAGGGATGTACGAGCAGTACTTC	CASGTGMYEQYF
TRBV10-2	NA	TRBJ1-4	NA	TGCGCCAGCAGTCAAGGGACTACAACTAATGAAAAACTGTTTTTT	CASSQGTTTNEKLFF
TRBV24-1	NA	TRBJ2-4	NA	TGTGCCACCAGTGACCCTACAGGGGAGGTTAACATTCAGTACTTC	CATSDPTGEVNIQYF
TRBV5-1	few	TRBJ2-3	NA	TGCGCCAGCAGCGTATGGACTACTAGCACAGATACGCAGTATTTT	CASSVWTTSTDTQYF
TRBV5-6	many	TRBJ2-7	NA	TGTGCCAGCAGCTTGACGGGTAGAACCTACGAGCAGTACTTC	CASSLTGRTYEQYF
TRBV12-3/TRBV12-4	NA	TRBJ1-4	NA	TGTGCCAGCAGTGAAGGGACATCTGCAACTAATGAAAAACTGTTTTTT	CASSEGTSATNEKLFF
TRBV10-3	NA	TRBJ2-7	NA	TGTGCCATCAGGAAACAGGTATTCTACGAGCAGTACTTC	CAIRKQVFYEQYF
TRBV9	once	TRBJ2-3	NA	TGTGCCAGCAGCGTAGCCTCTCTCTCCCTCTCAACAGATACGCAGTATTTT	CASSVASLSLSTDTQYF
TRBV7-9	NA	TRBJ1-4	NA	TGTGCCAGCAGCTCTGGACAGTCCTTCACGCCAACTAATGAAAAACTGTTTTTT	CASSSGQSFTPTNEKLFF
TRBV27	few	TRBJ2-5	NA	TGTGCCGGCAGTTTTGCGGTAGGGGGTCTTGAGACCCAGTACTTC	CAGSFAVGGLETQYF
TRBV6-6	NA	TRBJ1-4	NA	TGTGCCAGCAGTTACAGGCCTGAAAAACTGTTTTTT	CASSYRPEKLFF
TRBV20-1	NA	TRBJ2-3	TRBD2	TGCAGTGCTTCTCCGACTAGCGGGAGGGGAGATACGCAGTATTTT	CSASPTSGRGDTQYF
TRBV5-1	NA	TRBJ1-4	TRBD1	TGCGCCAGCAGCTTAAACCCGGCAGGGGGCGAAAAACTGTTTTTT	CASSLNPAGGEKLFF
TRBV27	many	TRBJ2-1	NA	TGTGCCAGCAGTTTTGGGTTAATGTGGGAGCAGTTCTTC	CASSFGLMWEQFF
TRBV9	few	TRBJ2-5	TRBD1	TGTGCCAGCAGCCCGCGAGACAGGGGGATCGAGACCCAGTACTTC	CASSPRDRGIETQYF
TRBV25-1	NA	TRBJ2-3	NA	TGTGCCAGCAGCGTACTCTTCGGGGAAAGCACAGATACGCAGTATTTT	CASSVLFGESTDTQYF
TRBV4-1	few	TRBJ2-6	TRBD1	TGCGCCAGCAGCCAGGAAGGGACAGGTTCGGCCGGGGCCAACGTCCTGACTTTC	CASSQEGTGSAGANVLTF
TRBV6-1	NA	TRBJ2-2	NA	TGTGCCAGCCGGCTGGACAGGAACACCGGGGAGCTGTTTTTT	CASRLDRNTGELFF
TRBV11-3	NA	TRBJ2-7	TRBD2	TGTGCCAGCAGTCGAATACTAGCGGGGGACTACGAGCAGTACTTC	CASSRILAGDYEQYF